These 23 T cell receptor beta chains share one sample of origin, sequenced in a study of OX40 agonist ivuxolimab in advanced cancers. Some clones are missing from TCRdb's copy, which holds only in-frame ones; the method was immunoSEQ multiplex PCR. Among around 60,000 clones listed, around 90% were seen once. The sample was CD4+ or CD8+ T cells sorted from blood, taken in a trial of the OX40 agonist ivuxolimab. The receptors here all came from an adult with an advanced solid tumor such as melanoma, head and neck, liver or kidney cancer.

Only one count was recorded for this clone. This chain links TRBV4-2 with TRBJ2-7; D might be TRBD2 (5 bases). V was shortened by 5 bases and J by 4 bases, with 24 bases between the two germline ends. The CDR3 extends over 17 amino acids. CDR1 and CDR2 (germline): LGHNA, YNFKEQ. In DNA, the CDR3 is TGTGCCAGCAGCTTGGAGGAGGCCCCGGTGATAGGTTACGAGCAGTACTTC. Protein: CASSLEEAPVIGYEQYF.

This clone has a single count. The J gene is TRBJ2-4, the V gene TRBV7-9; possibly TRBD2 for D (6 bases). Germline CDR1 reads SEHNR; CDR2 reads FQNEAQ (reference sequence). Trimming stripped 5 bases from V and 9 bases from J, with 11 bases between. The CDR3 has 12 amino acids. The CDR3 loop is CASSLTGGIQYF. The CDR3 bases are TGTGCCAGCAGCCTCACCGGGGGCATTCAGTACTTC. Complete variable domain (other parts from reference TRBV7-9 and TRBJ2-4): DTGVSQNPRHKITKRGQNVTFRCDPISEHNRLYWYRQTLGQGPEFLTYFQNEAQLEKSRLLSDRFSAERPKGSFSTLEIQRTEQGDSAMYLCASSLTGGIQYFGAGTRLSVL.

CDR3 region: CASSRPPETGELFF. CDR3 coding DNA: TGTGCCAGCAGCAGACCCCCAGAAACCGGGGAGCTGTTTTTT. V gene TRBV2 combines with J gene TRBJ2-2; D gene ambiguous. The CDR3 spans 14 residues. The ends were cut back, 6 bases at V and 5 bases at J, with 13 bases in the middle. Germline values: CDR1 SNHLY, CDR2 FYNNEI. Combining the CDR3 with reference TRBV2 and TRBJ2-2 gives the whole variable domain EPEVTQTPSHQVTQMGQEVILRCVPISNHLYFYWYRQILGQKVEFLVSFYNNEISEKSEIFDDQFSVERPDGSNFTLKIRSTKLEDSAMYFCASSRPPETGELFFGEGSRLTVL.

This sequence joins TRBV28 and TRBJ2-5; possible D gene TRBD1, 7 bases. Germline lookup yields CDR1 MDHEN and CDR2 SYDVKM. V lost 5 bases and J lost 5, with 18 bases in between. This CDR3 is 15 amino acids long. The CDR3 DNA sequence: TGTGCCAGCAGTAATCAGGAGGGGGCTAGGGAGACCCAGTACTTC. This gives the protein CASSNQEGARETQYF.

The chain links TRBV18 to TRBJ1-4, with a tentative D call TRBD1 (6 bases). V shed 2 bases and J shed 4 bases, with 8 bases lying between them. CDR3 size: 14 residues. CDR1 KGHSH and CDR2 LQKENI come from the germline V gene. This CDR3 reads CASSPTGNNEKLFF. The CDR3, as DNA: TGTGCCAGCTCACCAACAGGGAATAATGAAAAACTGTTTTTT.

This chain uses TRBV28 with TRBJ1-2; TRBD1 might be the D (6 bases). CDR1 and CDR2 from the germline V gene are MDHEN and SYDVKM. V was shortened by 6 bases and J by 3 bases, with 11 bases between the two germline ends. The CDR3 consists of 13 residues. CDR3 protein: CASRQGTDYGYTF. DNA of the CDR3: TGTGCCAGCAGACAGGGAACTGACTATGGCTACACCTTC.

The chain joins TRBV10-3 to TRBJ2-3; 8 bases align to TRBD1. There are 16 residues in the CDR3. V shed 4 bases and J 2 bases; nucleotides not matched to a gene: 8. CDR1 and CDR2 from the germline V gene are ENHRY and SYGVKD. The CDR3 DNA sequence: TGTGCCATCAGTGTTGGACAGGGTTCTTCCACAGATACGCAGTATTTT. It translates to CAISVGQGSSTDTQYF.

The V call is TRBV12-5, the J call TRBJ2-1; TRBD1 agrees at 7 bases. Germline V gene lookup returns CDR1 LGHNT and CDR2 FRNRAP. The CDR3 runs to 15 residues. V was pared by 6 bases and J by 5 bases, with 10 bases of the junction left unmatched. The CDR3 loop reads CASGEGQLPDNEQFF. CDR3 nucleotides: TGTGCTAGTGGCGAGGGACAGCTCCCTGACAATGAGCAGTTCTTC.

The V gene is TRBV7-3, the J gene TRBJ2-7; no definite D call. Trimming stripped 2 bases from V and 4 bases from J, with 9 bases between. This CDR3 has 13 amino acids. CDR1 and CDR2 from the germline V gene are SGHTA and FQGTGA. CDR3 nucleotides: TGTGCCAGCAGCTTAGTATCCGGGTACGAGCAGTACTTC. This translates into CASSLVSGYEQYF.

J is TRBJ2-1 and V is TRBV27, with 7 bases that match TRBD1. The V gene end was trimmed by 3 bases and the J gene end by 10 bases; junction bases not matched to a gene: 3. Germline CDR1 MNHEY, CDR2 SMNVEV (reference sequence). This CDR3 is 12 amino acids long. CDR3 nucleotide sequence: TGTGCCAGCAGTTTCCGACAGGGCGAGCAGTTCTTC. Translating it yields CASSFRQGEQFF.

The rearrangement joins TRBV6-1 to TRBJ1-1; no definite D call. Germline-derived CDR1 and CDR2 are MNHNS and SASEGT. The V end lost 0 bases, the J end lost 5 bases, and 7 bases lay between the germline ends. This CDR3 has 13 residues. Here the CDR3 reads CASSEARRTEAFF. The CDR3 DNA is TGTGCCAGCAGTGAAGCACGGCGAACTGAAGCTTTCTTT.

V usage is TRBV7-9 and J usage is TRBJ1-2; TRBD1 is a possible D gene (5 bases). CDR1 SEHNR and CDR2 FQNEAQ come from the germline V gene (reference sequence). V was clipped by 2 bases and J by 0 bases, with 10 bases between them. This CDR3 spans 15 amino acids. Here the CDR3 DNA reads TGTGCCAGCAGCTTATCCCAGGGAGCTAACTATGGCTACACCTTC. As protein: CASSLSQGANYGYTF.

The CDR3 is CASSIGRGDNSPLHF. The CDR3 DNA is TGTGCCAGCAGCATCGGCAGGGGGGATAATTCACCCCTCCACTTT. The chain employs TRBV11-2 and TRBJ1-6; TRBD1 aligns across 7 bases. The V gene's germline CDR1 is SGHAT and CDR2 FQNNGV. The CDR3 covers 15 residues. The V segment lost 5 bases and the J segment 5 bases; nucleotides outside the gene matches: 6.

The J gene is TRBJ2-1, the V gene TRBV7-9; no reliable D call. V was cut by 4 bases and J by 6 bases, with 7 bases left in between. Germline V gives CDR1 SEHNR, CDR2 FQNEAQ (reference sequence). The CDR3 extends over 12 amino acids. The CDR3 region has the DNA TGTGCCAGCAGCTCCTTGGTCAATGAGCAGTTCTTC. Translated: CASSSLVNEQFF.

The V gene is TRBV2, the J gene TRBJ1-4; D call uncertain. The CDR3 totals 15 residues. Germline CDR1 SNHLY, CDR2 FYNNEI. The V and J ends lost 3 bases and 5 bases respectively, with 13 bases between them. CDR3 nucleotides: TGTGCCAGCAGTGAGGCGGGCGTTGCAAATGAAAAACTGTTTTTT. Translating gives CASSEAGVANEKLFF.

V usage is TRBV10-1 and J usage is TRBJ2-7; D ambiguous. CDR3 size: 14 residues. Germline CDR1 is WNHNN and CDR2 is SYGVQD (reference sequence). Trimming left V 2 bases short and J 2 bases short, with 10 bases between. The CDR3 loop reads CASSEGGLPYEQYF. DNA of the CDR3: TGCGCCAGCAGTGAGGGCGGCCTCCCCTACGAGCAGTACTTC.

This clone was seen only once. The CDR3, as DNA: TGTGCCAGCAGCTTGGGGGGTAGTATCGGGGAGCTGTTTTTT. It translates to CASSLGGSIGELFF. The chain is built from TRBV5-5 and TRBJ2-2, with D uncertain. In germline, CDR1 is SGHKS, CDR2 YYEKEE (reference sequence). V lost 0 bases and J 7 bases, leaving 10 bases between the germline ends. The CDR3 contains 14 residues.

The chain uses TRBV27 and TRBJ2-2, with D possibly being TRBD2 (6 bases). Trimming took 11 bases from V and 7 from J, leaving 14 bases between them. The CDR3 runs to 12 residues. Germline V gene lookup returns CDR1 MNHEY and CDR2 SMNVEV (reference sequence). The DNA for the CDR3 is TGTGCCTCCTGGAGGGGTATCGGGGAGCTGTTTTTT. It codes for CASWRGIGELFF.

V is TRBV9 and J is TRBJ1-2; 7 bases are shared with TRBD1. After removal of 0 bases from V and 8 bases from J, the junction contained 16 bases not matched to a gene. The CDR3 is 17 residues long. Looked up from germline, CDR1 is SGDLS and CDR2 is YYNGEE. The CDR3 loop reads CASSVGPSDRFERGYTF. CDR3 DNA: TGTGCCAGCAGCGTAGGTCCTTCGGACAGGTTTGAGAGAGGCTACACCTTC.

V and J are TRBV11-2 and TRBJ2-1; TRBD2 agrees at 14 bases. The CDR3 length is 15 residues. Trimming took 7 bases from V and 9 from J; bases not matched to a gene: 8. Germline CDR1 is SGHAT and CDR2 is FQNNGV. The DNA for the CDR3 is TGTGCCAGCATCGTGGGGACTAGCGGGAGTGGTGAGCAGTTCTTC. Translation gives CASIVGTSGSGEQFF.

The rearrangement uses TRBV9 and TRBJ2-3, with D hard to call. The V and J ends lost 4 bases and 2 bases respectively, with 17 bases between them. Germline V gives CDR1 SGDLS, CDR2 YYNGEE. The CDR3 extends over 16 amino acids. CDR3 protein: CASSFTPRTDTDTQYF. CDR3 nucleotides: TGTGCCAGCAGCTTCACCCCCAGAACAGACACAGATACGCAGTATTTT.

The V and J genes are TRBV7-8 and TRBJ2-3; TRBD2 matches at 7 bases. Per the germline V gene, CDR1 is SGHVS and CDR2 is FQNEAQ. V shed 6 bases, J shed 0 bases, and the junction held 6 bases outside the gene matches. The CDR3 has 15 residues. Here the CDR3 reads CASSRDYASTDTQYF. The CDR3 nucleotides read TGTGCCAGCAGTAGGGACTATGCTAGCACAGATACGCAGTATTTT.

The chain uses TRBV6-5 and TRBJ2-3; D is unclear. In germline, CDR1 is MNHEY, CDR2 SVGAGI. The CDR3 runs 14 residues. Deletions cut 2 bases from V and 2 bases from J, with 8 bases between. CDR3 coding DNA: TGTGCCAGCAGTTACGTAGGTAACACAGATACGCAGTATTTT. This gives the protein CASSYVGNTDTQYF.